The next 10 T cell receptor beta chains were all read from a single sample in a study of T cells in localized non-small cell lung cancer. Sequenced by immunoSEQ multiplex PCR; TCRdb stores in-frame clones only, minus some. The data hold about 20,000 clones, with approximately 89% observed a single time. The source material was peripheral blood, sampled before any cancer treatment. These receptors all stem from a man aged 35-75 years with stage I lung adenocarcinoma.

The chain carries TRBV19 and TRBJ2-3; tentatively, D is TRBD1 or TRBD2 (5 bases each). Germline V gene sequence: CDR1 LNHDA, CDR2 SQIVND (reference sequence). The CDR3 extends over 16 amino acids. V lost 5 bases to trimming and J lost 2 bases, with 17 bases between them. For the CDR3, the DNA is TGTGCCAGTAGTGCCTCGGGGCAGCGGTACACAGATACGCAGTATTTT. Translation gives CASSASGQRYTDTQYF. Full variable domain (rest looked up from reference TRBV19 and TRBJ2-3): DGGITQSPKYLFRKEGQNVTLSCEQNLNHDAMYWYRQDPGQGLRLIYYSQIVNDFQKGDIAEGYSVSREKKESFPLTVTSAQKNPTAFYLCASSASGQRYTDTQYFGPGTRLTVL.

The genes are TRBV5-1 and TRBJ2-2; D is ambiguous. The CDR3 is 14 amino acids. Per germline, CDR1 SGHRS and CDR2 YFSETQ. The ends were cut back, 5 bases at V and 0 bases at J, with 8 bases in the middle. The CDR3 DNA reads TGCGCCAGCAGAGGTCAGGCGAACACCGGGGAGCTGTTTTTT. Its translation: CASRGQANTGELFF.

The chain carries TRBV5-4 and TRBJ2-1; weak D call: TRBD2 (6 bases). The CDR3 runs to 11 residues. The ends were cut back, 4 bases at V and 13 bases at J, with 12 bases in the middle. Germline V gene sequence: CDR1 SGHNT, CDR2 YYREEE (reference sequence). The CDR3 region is CASSGGTSQFF. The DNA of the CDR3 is TGTGCCAGCAGCGGGGGGACCTCCCAGTTCTTC.

The CDR3 coding sequence is TGTGCCAGCAGCCCGAAAGCGGGGGCAGGGTACAATGAGCAGTTCTTC. It translates to CASSPKAGAGYNEQFF. This chain connects TRBV5-4 to TRBJ2-1; TRBD2 matches at 8 bases. This CDR3 comprises 16 residues. Germline CDR1 SGHNT, CDR2 YYREEE (reference sequence). V gave up 4 bases and J gave up 4 bases; unmatched junction bases: 10.

CDR3 DNA: TGTGCCACCAGTCTCTTCCAGGGGGGTTTCACAGATACGCAGTATTTT. Amino acids: CATSLFQGGFTDTQYF. The V and J genes are TRBV15 and TRBJ2-3; tentatively, D is TRBD1 (7 bases). V was pared by 6 bases and J by 2 bases, with 18 bases between. The CDR3 spans 16 residues. CDR1 and CDR2 from the germline V gene are LNHNV and YYDKDF (reference sequence).

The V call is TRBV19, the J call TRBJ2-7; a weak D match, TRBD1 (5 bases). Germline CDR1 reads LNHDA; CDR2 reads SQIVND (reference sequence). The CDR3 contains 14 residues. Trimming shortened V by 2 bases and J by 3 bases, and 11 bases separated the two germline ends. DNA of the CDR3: TGTGCCAGTAGTATAATTGGGGCAGTCTACGAGCAGTACTTC. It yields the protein CASSIIGAVYEQYF.

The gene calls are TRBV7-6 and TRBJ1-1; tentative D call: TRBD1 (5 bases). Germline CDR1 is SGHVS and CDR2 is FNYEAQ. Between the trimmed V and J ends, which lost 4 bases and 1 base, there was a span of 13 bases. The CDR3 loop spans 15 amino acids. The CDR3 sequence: CASSSSEGPNTEAFF. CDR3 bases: TGTGCCAGCAGCTCATCCGAGGGGCCGAACACTGAAGCTTTCTTT.

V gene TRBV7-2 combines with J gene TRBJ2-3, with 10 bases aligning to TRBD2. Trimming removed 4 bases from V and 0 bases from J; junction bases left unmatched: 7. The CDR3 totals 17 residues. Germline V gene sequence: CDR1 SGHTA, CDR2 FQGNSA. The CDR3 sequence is CASSSRASGGSTDTQYF. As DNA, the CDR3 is TGTGCCAGCAGCTCTCGGGCTAGCGGGGGAAGCACAGATACGCAGTATTTT.

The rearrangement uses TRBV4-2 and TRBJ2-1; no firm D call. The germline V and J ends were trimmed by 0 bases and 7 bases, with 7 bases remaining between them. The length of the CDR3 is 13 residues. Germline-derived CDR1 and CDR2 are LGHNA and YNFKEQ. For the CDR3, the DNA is TGTGCCAGCAGCCAAGATACGGTAAATGAGCAGTTCTTC. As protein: CASSQDTVNEQFF.

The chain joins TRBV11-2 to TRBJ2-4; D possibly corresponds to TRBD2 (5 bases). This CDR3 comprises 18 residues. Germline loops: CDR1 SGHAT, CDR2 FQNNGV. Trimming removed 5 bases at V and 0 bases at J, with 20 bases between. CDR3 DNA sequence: TGTGCCAGCAGCCCCACGGGGAGACTAAACCTAGCCAAAAACATTCAGTACTTC. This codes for CASSPTGRLNLAKNIQYF.